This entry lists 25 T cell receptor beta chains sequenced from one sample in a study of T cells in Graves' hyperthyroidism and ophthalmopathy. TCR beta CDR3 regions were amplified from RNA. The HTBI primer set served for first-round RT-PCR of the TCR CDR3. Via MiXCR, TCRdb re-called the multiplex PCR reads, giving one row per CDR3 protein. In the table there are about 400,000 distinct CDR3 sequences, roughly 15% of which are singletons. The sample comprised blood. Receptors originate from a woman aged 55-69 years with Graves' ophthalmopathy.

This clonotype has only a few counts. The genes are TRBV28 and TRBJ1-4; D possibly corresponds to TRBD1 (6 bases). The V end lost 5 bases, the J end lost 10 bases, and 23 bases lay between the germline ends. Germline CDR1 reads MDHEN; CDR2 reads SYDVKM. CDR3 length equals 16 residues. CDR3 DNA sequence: TGTGCCAGCAGTCCCACCCCGGACAGAATAGACGGAAAACTGTTTTTT. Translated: CASSPTPDRIDGKLFF.

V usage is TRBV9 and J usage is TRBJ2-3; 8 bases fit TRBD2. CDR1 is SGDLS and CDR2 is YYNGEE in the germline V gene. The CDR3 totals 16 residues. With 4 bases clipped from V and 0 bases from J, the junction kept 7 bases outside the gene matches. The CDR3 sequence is CASSTRLALSTDTQYF. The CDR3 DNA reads TGTGCCAGCAGCACCCGACTAGCGCTAAGCACAGATACGCAGTATTTT.

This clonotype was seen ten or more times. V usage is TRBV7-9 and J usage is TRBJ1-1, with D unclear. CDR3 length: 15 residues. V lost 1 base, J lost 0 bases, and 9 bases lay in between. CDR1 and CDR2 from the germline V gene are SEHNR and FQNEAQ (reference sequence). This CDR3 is CASSLGDAMNTEAFF. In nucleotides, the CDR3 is TGTGCCAGCAGCTTAGGGGATGCGATGAACACTGAAGCTTTCTTT.

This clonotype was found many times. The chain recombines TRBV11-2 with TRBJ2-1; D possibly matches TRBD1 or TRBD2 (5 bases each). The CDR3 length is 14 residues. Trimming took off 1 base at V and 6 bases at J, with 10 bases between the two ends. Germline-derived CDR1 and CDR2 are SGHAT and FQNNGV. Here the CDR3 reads CASSLGGTGNEQFF. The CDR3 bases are TGTGCCAGCAGCTTAGGAGGGACGGGCAATGAGCAGTTCTTC.

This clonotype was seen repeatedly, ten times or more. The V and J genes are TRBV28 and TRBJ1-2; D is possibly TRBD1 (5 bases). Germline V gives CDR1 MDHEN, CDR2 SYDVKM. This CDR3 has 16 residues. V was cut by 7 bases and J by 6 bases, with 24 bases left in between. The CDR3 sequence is CASKPLDFGRVDGYTF. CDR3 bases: TGTGCCAGCAAACCCCTGGACTTTGGCAGGGTGGATGGCTACACCTTC.

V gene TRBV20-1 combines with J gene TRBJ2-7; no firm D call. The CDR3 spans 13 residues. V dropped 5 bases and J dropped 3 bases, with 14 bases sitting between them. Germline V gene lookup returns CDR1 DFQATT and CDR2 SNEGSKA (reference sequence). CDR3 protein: CSASHPVNYEQYF. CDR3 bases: TGCAGTGCTTCCCACCCAGTCAACTACGAGCAGTACTTC.

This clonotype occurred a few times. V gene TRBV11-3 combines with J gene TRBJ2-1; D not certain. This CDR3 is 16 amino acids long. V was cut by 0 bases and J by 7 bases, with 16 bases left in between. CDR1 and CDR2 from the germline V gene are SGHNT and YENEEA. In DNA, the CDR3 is TGTGCCAGCAGCTTAGATCCCTCCCACCCGGGTAATGAGCAGTTCTTC. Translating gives CASSLDPSHPGNEQFF.

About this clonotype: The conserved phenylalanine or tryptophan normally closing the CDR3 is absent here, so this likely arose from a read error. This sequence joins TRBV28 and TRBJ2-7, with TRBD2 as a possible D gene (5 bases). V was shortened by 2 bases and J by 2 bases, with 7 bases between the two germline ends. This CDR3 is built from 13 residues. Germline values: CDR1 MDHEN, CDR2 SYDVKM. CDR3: CASSLGRAYEQYS. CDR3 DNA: TGTGCCAGCAGTTTAGGGCGGGCCTACGAGCAGTACTCC.

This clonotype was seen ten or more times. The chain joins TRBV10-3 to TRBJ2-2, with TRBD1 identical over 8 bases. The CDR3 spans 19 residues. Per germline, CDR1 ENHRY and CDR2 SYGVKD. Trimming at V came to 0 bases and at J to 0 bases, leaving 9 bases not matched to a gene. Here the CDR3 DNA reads TGTGCCATCAGTGAGTCGGAGACAGGGGTCATACCGAACACCGGGGAGCTGTTTTTT. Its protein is CAISESETGVIPNTGELFF.

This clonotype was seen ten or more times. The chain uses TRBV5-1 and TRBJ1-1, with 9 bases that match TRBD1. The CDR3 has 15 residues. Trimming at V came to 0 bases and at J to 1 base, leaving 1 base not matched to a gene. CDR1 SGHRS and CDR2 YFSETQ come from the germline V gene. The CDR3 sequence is CASSLGTGENTEAFF. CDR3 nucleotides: TGCGCCAGCAGCTTGGGGACAGGGGAGAACACTGAAGCTTTCTTT.

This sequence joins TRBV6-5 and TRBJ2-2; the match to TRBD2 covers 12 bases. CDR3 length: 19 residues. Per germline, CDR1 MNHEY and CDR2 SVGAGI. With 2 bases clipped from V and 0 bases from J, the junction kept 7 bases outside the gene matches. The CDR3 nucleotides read TGTGCCAGCAGTTACGATCCTAGCGGGAGGGCCTCGAACACCGGGGAGCTGTTTTTT. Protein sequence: CASSYDPSGRASNTGELFF.

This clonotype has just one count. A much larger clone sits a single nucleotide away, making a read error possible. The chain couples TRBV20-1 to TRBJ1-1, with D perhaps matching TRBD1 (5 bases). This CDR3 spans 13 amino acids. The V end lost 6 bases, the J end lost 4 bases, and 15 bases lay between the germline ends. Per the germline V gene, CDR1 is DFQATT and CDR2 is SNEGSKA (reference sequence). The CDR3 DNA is TGCAGTGCGTACCAGGGTCCGAGCACTGAAGCTTTCTTT. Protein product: CSAYQGPSTEAFF.

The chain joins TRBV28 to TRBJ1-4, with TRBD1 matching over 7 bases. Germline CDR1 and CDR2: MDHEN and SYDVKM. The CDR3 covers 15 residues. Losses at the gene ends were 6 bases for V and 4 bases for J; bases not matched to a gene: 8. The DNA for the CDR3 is TGTGCCAGCAGACAATACAGGGGACATAATGAAAAACTGTTTTTT. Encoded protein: CASRQYRGHNEKLFF.

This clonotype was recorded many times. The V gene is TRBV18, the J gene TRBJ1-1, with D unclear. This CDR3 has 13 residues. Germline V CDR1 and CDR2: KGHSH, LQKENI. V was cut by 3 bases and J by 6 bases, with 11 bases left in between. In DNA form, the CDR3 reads TGTGCCAGCTCACCGGACTTTGACGCTGAAGCTTTCTTT. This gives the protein CASSPDFDAEAFF.

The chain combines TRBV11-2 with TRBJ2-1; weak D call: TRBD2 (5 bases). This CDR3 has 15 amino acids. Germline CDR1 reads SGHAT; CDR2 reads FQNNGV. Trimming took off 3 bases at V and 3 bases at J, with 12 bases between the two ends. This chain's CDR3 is CASSFLGDYYNEQFF. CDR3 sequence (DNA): TGTGCCAGCAGCTTTCTAGGTGACTACTACAATGAGCAGTTCTTC.

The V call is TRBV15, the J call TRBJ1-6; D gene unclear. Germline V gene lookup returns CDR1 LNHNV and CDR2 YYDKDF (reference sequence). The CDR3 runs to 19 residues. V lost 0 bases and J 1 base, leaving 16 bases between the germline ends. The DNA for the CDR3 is TGTGCCACCAGCAGAGATTTCACAGCCCACTCTTCCTATAATTCACCCCTCCACTTT. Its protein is CATSRDFTAHSSYNSPLHF.

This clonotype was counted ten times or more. In DNA, the CDR3 is TGTGCCAGCAGCTTAGGTCCGTTTGCCGAGCAGTACTTC. Its protein product is CASSLGPFAEQYF. The chain is built from TRBV11-2 and TRBJ2-7, with D unclear. Germline values: CDR1 SGHAT, CDR2 FQNNGV. CDR3 length equals 13 residues. The germline V and J ends were trimmed by 1 base and 6 bases, with 10 bases remaining between them.

The CDR3 coding sequence is TGTGCCAGCAGCGCCTCGTCCGTCTCAGATACGCAGTATTTT. Encoded protein: CASSASSVSDTQYF. The rearrangement links TRBV9 to TRBJ2-3; D gene unclear. CDR3 length: 14 residues. Trimming pared 3 bases from V and 4 bases from J, leaving 12 bases between. Germline assignment: CDR1 SGDLS and CDR2 YYNGEE.

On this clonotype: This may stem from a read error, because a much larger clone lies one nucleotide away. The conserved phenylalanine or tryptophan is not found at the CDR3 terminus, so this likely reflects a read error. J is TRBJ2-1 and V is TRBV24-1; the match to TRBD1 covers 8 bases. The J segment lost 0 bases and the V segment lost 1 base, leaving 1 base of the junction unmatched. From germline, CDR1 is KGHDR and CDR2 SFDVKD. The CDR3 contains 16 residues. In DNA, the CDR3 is TGTGCCACCAGTGATTTTACAGGGGGCTCCTACAATGAGCAGTTCCTC. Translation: CATSDFTGGSYNEQFL.

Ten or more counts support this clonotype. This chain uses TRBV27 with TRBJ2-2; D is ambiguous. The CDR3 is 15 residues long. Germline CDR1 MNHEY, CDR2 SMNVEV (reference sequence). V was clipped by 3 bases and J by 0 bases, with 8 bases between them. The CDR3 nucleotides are TGTGCCAGCAGTTTCGGCGAGTCGAACACCGGGGAGCTGTTTTTT. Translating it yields CASSFGESNTGELFF.

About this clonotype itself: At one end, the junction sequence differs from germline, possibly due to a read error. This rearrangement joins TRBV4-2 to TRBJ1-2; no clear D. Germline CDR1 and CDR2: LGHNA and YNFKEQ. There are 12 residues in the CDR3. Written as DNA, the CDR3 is TGTGCCAGCAGGCAAGATAACTATGGCTACACCTTC. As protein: CASRQDNYGYTF.

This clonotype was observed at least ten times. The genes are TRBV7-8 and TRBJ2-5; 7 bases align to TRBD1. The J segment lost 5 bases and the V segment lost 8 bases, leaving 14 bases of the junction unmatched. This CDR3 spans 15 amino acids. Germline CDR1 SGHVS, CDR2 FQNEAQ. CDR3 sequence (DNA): TGTGCCAGCTCAGGGACAGCCCACCACGGGGAGACCCAGTACTTC. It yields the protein CASSGTAHHGETQYF.

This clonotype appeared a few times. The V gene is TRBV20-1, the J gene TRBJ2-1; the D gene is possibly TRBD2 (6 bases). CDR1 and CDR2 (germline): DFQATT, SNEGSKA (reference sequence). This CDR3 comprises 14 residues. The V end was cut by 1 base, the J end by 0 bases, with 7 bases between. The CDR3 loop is CSARGGISYNEQFF. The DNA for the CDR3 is TGCAGTGCTAGAGGCGGGATCTCCTACAATGAGCAGTTCTTC.

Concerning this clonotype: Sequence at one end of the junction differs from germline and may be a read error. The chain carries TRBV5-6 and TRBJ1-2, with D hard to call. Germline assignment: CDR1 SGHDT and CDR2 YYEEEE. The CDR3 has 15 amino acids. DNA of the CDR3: TGTGCCAGCAGCTTGAGAGGGTGGGTGAACCATGGCTACGCCTTC. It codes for CASSLRGWVNHGYAF.

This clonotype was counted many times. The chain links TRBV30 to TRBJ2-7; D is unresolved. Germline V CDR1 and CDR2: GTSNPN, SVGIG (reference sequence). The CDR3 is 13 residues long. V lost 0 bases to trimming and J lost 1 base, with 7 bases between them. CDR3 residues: CAWSVFGSYEQYF. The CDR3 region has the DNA TGTGCCTGGAGTGTGTTCGGTTCCTACGAGCAGTACTTC.